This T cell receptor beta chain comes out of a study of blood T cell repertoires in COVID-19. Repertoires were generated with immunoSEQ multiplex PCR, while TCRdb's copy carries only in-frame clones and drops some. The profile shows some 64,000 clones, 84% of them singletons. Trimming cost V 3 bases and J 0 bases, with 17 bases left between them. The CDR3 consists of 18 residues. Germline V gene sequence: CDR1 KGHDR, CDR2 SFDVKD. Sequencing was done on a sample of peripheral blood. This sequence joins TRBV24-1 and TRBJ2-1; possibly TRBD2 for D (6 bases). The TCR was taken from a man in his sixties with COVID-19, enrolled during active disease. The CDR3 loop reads CATSDPGVGVSSYNEQFF. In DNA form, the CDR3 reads TGTGCCACCAGTGATCCGGGGGTGGGCGTGAGCTCCTACAATGAGCAGTTCTTC.